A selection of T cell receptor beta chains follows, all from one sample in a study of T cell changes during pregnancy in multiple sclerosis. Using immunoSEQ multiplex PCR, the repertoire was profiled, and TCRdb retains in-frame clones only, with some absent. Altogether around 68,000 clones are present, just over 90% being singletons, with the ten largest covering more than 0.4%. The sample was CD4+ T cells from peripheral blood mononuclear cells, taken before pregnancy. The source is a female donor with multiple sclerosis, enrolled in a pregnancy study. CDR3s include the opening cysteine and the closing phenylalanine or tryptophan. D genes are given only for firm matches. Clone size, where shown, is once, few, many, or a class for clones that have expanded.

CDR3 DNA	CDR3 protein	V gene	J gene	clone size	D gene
TGTGCCAGCAGCTCCAATAGCGGGGGGGCGGAGACCCAGTACTTC	CASSSNSGGAETQYF	TRBV7-3	TRBJ2-5	-	TRBD2
TGTGCCAGCAGCGTAGATCCGGGGTCTCAGCCCCAGCATTTT	CASSVDPGSQPQHF	TRBV9	TRBJ1-5	-	-
TGCGCCAGCAGCTTGGTTAGCGGGAGGGCCACAGATACGCAGTATTTT	CASSLVSGRATDTQYF	TRBV5-1	TRBJ2-3	-	TRBD2
TGTGCCAGCTCACCACGCGGGACAGGTGTCTCTAACTATGGCTACACCTTC	CASSPRGTGVSNYGYTF	TRBV18	TRBJ1-2	-	TRBD1
TGTGCCAGCAGCCCTATCACAGGGTCTCTGTTCTTC	CASSPITGSLFF	TRBV11-1	TRBJ2-1	once	-
TGTGCCAGCAGCCCCCGGAGTGCTTCAGATACGCAGTATTTT	CASSPRSASDTQYF	TRBV7-9	TRBJ2-3	-	-
TGTGCCAGCAGCAGTTTGGGACATCAGCATTTT	CASSSLGHQHF	TRBV28	TRBJ1-5	few	-
TGTGCCAGCAGTGATAGAGGCCTAGCGGGGCAAAATGAGCAGTTCTTC	CASSDRGLAGQNEQFF	TRBV2	TRBJ2-1	-	TRBD2
TGTGCCAGCTCACCCCGAGGCAGAAACACAGATACGCAGTATTTT	CASSPRGRNTDTQYF	TRBV18	TRBJ2-3	-	-
TGTGCCAGCAGTGATAGAAGCGGGATGGTAACCGGGGAGCTGTTTTTT	CASSDRSGMVTGELFF	TRBV2	TRBJ2-2	few	TRBD2
TGTGCCAGCAGCTTAATGACAGGGGGGAATAGTGGCTACACCTTC	CASSLMTGGNSGYTF	TRBV7-2	TRBJ1-2	few	TRBD1
TGTGCCAGCAGCGTGGGACAGCTCAATGGCTACACCTTC	CASSVGQLNGYTF	TRBV7-2	TRBJ1-2	-	TRBD1
TGCGCCAGCAGCCAAGCGGGGGGTAACTATGGCTACACCTTC	CASSQAGGNYGYTF	TRBV4-1	TRBJ1-2	-	-
TGTGCCAGCAGCGCCGGGACTAGCGGGGTTAATGAGCAGTTCTTC	CASSAGTSGVNEQFF	TRBV11-2	TRBJ2-1	-	TRBD2
TGCGCCAGCAGCCGCACCGGACAGGGGGCGGATGAGCAGTTCTTC	CASSRTGQGADEQFF	TRBV4-1	TRBJ2-1	-	TRBD1
TGTGCCAGCAGTGAAGCGGGCCTGAATGAGCAGTTCTTC	CASSEAGLNEQFF	TRBV2	TRBJ2-1	-	-